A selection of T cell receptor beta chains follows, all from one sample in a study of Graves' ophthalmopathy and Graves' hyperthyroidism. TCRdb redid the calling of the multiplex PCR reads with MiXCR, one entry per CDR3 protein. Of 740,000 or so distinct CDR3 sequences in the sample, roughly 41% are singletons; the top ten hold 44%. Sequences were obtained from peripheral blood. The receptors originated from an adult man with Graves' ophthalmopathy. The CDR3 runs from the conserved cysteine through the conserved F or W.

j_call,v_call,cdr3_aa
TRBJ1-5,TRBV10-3,CAISESVGEGQPQHF
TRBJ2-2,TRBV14,CASSQDNSYTGELFF
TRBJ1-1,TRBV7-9,CASSLGIEGAVNEAFF
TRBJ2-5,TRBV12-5,CASARTGKETQYF
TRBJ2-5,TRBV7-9,CASSFWMGTWEETQYF
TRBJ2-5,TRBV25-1,CASSDTGLAGAETQYF
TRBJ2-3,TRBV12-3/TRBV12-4,CASKDRATQYF
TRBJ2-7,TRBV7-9,CASSLALALTYEQYF
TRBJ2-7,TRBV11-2,CASSPPVTYEQYF
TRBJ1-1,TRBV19,CASSATGTEAFF
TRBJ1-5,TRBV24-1,CATSYPGSSNQPQHF
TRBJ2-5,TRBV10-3,CAISEFSDSKTQYF
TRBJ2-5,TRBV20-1,CSARDLGLAGGRRETQYF
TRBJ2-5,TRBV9,CASSPGGAGEQTQYF
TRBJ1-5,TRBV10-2,CASSRTPGTQPQHF
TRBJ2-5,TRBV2,CASSDSYGGGASRETQYF
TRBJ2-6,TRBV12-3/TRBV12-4,CASRPGIFYSSGANVLTF
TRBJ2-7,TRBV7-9,CASSRLATGTGENEQYF